These 5 T cell receptor beta chains share one sample of origin, sequenced in a study of blood T cells in healthy people across ages. A J-beta primer mix and a sample-barcoded 5' primer were used in a second PCR of about 7 to 12 cycles. A single record per CDR3 protein comes from TCRdb applying MiXCR to the 5' RACE reads. The sample records over a million distinct CDR3 sequences, approximately 63% being singletons. Sequencing input: blood. The receptor source for this set is a man younger than 35 in good health.

The chain couples TRBV7-2 to TRBJ1-2; the match to TRBD1 covers 7 bases. The germline V gene has CDR1 SGHTA and CDR2 FQGNSA. CDR3 length: 13 amino acids. With 4 bases clipped from V and 7 bases from J, the junction kept 6 bases outside the gene matches. Here the CDR3 DNA reads TGTGCCAGCAGCTCCCCAGGGGGAGGTGGCTACACCTTC. Its protein is CASSSPGGGGYTF.

In its sample, this clonotype was seen a few times. The junction shows a germline mismatch at one end, possibly a read error. This rearrangement joins TRBV20-1 to TRBJ2-4; 7 bases are shared with TRBD2. Gene TRBJ2-7 matches the end of the DNA better, so the J call may be wrong. This CDR3 region has 17 residues. Germline V gives CDR1 DFQATT, CDR2 SNEGSKA (reference sequence). The CDR3 nucleotides are TGTAGTGCTAGAGGTTGGGCTAGCGGTTACAGCTCCTACGAGCAGTACTTC. Residues: CSARGWASGYSSYEQYF.

The chain has TRBV11-2 and TRBJ2-2; the D call may be TRBD1 or TRBD2 (5 bases each). CDR3 size: 14 residues. Germline V gives CDR1 SGHAT, CDR2 FQNNGV. CDR3 DNA sequence: TGTGCAGACGGCCTGGGGGCGAACACCGGGGAGCTGTTTTTT. It translates to CADGLGANTGELFF.

The sample holds a few counts of this clonotype. The CDR3 nucleotides are TGCAGCGTTCAAAGAGGGACAGGGCCGTACGAGCAGTACTTC. Translation: CSVQRGTGPYEQYF. The chain is built from TRBV29-1 and TRBJ2-7, with TRBD1 matching 9 bases. Germline CDR1 reads SQVTM; CDR2 reads ANQGSEA. The CDR3 is 14 amino acids. V dropped 5 bases and J dropped 4; count of bases not matched to a gene: 9.

J is TRBJ1-6 and V is TRBV6-2 or TRBV6-3, with D hard to call. Trimming left V 7 bases short and J 4 bases short, with 14 bases between. CDR1 and CDR2 from the germline V gene are MNHEY and SVGEGT. The CDR3 contains 15 residues. The CDR3 here is CASTESAFYNSPLHF. CDR3 DNA sequence: TGTGCCAGCACCGAGAGTGCGTTTTATAATTCACCCCTCCACTTT.